What follows are 32 T cell receptor beta chains derived from one specimen sequenced in a study of early T cells in non-severe SARS-CoV-2 infection. MiXCR was run by TCRdb on the 5' RACE reads, yielding one entry per CDR3 protein. The table lists tens of thousands of distinct CDR3 sequences, about 7.1% of them singletons. The sample consisted of whole blood, taken at baseline. The receptors derive from an adult who was a healthcare worker with PCR-confirmed SARS-CoV-2 infection or an uninfected control (not recorded which).

This clonotype was recorded at least ten times. V gene TRBV20-1 combines with J gene TRBJ2-7, with D perhaps assigned TRBD1 or TRBD2 (6 bases each). V was pared by 2 bases and J by 2 bases, with 13 bases between. The CDR3 is 14 amino acids. Germline-derived CDR1 and CDR2 are DFQATT and SNEGSKA (reference sequence). The CDR3 loop reads CSARMGGWAYEQYF. CDR3 bases: TGCAGTGCTAGAATGGGGGGCTGGGCCTACGAGCAGTACTTC.

This clonotype has at least ten counts. This rearrangement joins TRBV7-2 to TRBJ2-3, with a weak D call TRBD1 (6 bases). Trimming cost V 4 bases and J 5 bases, with 13 bases left between them. Germline values: CDR1 SGHTA, CDR2 FQGNSA. The CDR3 is 14 residues long. CDR3 loop: CASSSGTFRDTQYF. DNA for the CDR3: TGTGCCAGCAGCTCCGGGACATTTCGAGATACGCAGTATTTT.

This clonotype was observed a few times. The V call is TRBV2, the J call TRBJ2-5, with 12 bases aligning to TRBD2. The V and J ends lost 6 bases and 5 bases, in that order; junction bases with no gene match: 10. CDR3 length: 16 residues. The germline CDR1 and CDR2 sequences are SNHLY and FYNNEI. Here the CDR3 DNA reads TGTGCCAGCAGGGCCGGACTAGCGGGGAGCGGGGAGACCCAGTACTTC. As protein: CASRAGLAGSGETQYF.

Only a few counts were recorded for this clonotype. The chain joins TRBV6-5 to TRBJ2-1; D is undetermined. Germline loops: CDR1 MNHEY, CDR2 SVGAGI. V shed 6 bases and J shed 8 bases, with 17 bases lying between them. The CDR3 runs to 14 residues. CDR3 amino acids: CASSSQPGSHEQFF. The DNA of the CDR3 is TGTGCCAGCAGCTCCCAGCCCGGTTCGCATGAGCAGTTCTTC.

The chain has TRBV4-3 and TRBJ1-2, with 7 bases fitting TRBD1. This CDR3 has 16 amino acids. Germline trimming cut 0 bases from V and 4 bases from J; bases unmatched to any gene: 8. The germline gives CDR1 LGHNA, CDR2 YSLEER. Written as DNA, the CDR3 is TGCGCCAGCAGCCAAGAACGGGACAGCGTTCCCTATGGCTACACCTTC. It yields the protein CASSQERDSVPYGYTF.

This clonotype was found many times. The gene calls are TRBV20-1 and TRBJ1-5; D gene unclear. This CDR3 has 13 residues. Germline loops: CDR1 DFQATT, CDR2 SNEGSKA (reference sequence). Trimming took off 3 bases at V and 3 bases at J, with 9 bases between the two ends. CDR3 sequence: CSASEGFNQPQHF. In DNA, the CDR3 is TGCAGTGCTAGCGAAGGTTTCAATCAGCCCCAGCATTTT.

Ten or more counts support this clonotype. For the CDR3, the DNA is TGCGCCAGCAGCTTCCCAAGGTCTAGCGGGGGGGCCAATGAGCAGTTCTTC. This encodes CASSFPRSSGGANEQFF. The chain employs TRBV5-1 and TRBJ2-1, with TRBD2 matching 12 bases. CDR3 length: 17 amino acids. CDR1 is SGHRS and CDR2 is YFSETQ in the germline V gene. Trimming at V came to 2 bases and at J to 6 bases, leaving 9 bases not matched to a gene.

This chain joins TRBV7-6 and TRBJ1-6, with a tentative D call TRBD1 (6 bases). V was trimmed by 4 bases and J by 7 bases, leaving 11 bases between them. CDR1 is SGHVS, CDR2 FNYEAQ, per germline. The CDR3 has 14 residues. The CDR3 reads CASSSAGHNSPLHF. CDR3 coding DNA: TGTGCCAGCAGCTCCGCGGGACACAATTCACCCCTCCACTTT. Combining the CDR3 with reference TRBV7-6 and TRBJ1-6 gives the whole variable domain GAGVSQSPRYKVTKRGQDVALRCDPISGHVSLYWYRQALGQGPEFLTYFNYEAQQDKSGLPNDRFSAERPEGSISTLTIQRTEQRDSAMYRCASSSAGHNSPLHFGNGTRLTVT.

This clonotype was observed at least ten times. V gene TRBV29-1 combines with J gene TRBJ2-1; perhaps TRBD1 as D (6 bases). The CDR3 length is 15 residues. The germline V gene has CDR1 SQVTM and CDR2 ANQGSEA. Deletions cut 2 bases from V and 4 bases from J, with 15 bases between. The CDR3 region is CSVELQGSWYNEQFF. In DNA form, the CDR3 reads TGCAGCGTTGAACTACAGGGATCATGGTACAATGAGCAGTTCTTC.

This clonotype turned up a few times. The chain has TRBV4-3 and TRBJ2-3, with D possibly TRBD2 on 7 matching bases. This CDR3 contains 15 residues. The V end lost 1 base, the J end lost 2 bases, and 10 bases lay between the germline ends. Germline values: CDR1 LGHNA, CDR2 YSLEER. The CDR3 region is CASSQVGGATDTQYF. The CDR3 nucleotides read TGCGCCAGCAGCCAAGTTGGGGGGGCCACAGATACGCAGTATTTT.

This clonotype was seen ten or more times. V usage is TRBV2 and J usage is TRBJ1-6, with D perhaps matching TRBD1 (5 bases). Trimming took 1 base from V and 18 from J, leaving 13 bases between them. CDR1 and CDR2 (germline): SNHLY, FYNNEI. The CDR3 is 12 amino acids. As DNA, the CDR3 is TGTGCCAGCAGTGAAGGAAAGGCAGGGCACCACTTT. It encodes CASSEGKAGHHF.

The chain is built from TRBV6-5 and TRBJ1-1; no firm D call. This CDR3 comprises 13 residues. Trimming cost V 4 bases and J 0 bases, with 6 bases left between them. Germline V gene sequence: CDR1 MNHEY, CDR2 SVGAGI. CDR3 sequence: CASSFYLNTEAFF. The CDR3 nucleotides read TGTGCCAGCAGTTTCTATTTGAACACTGAAGCTTTCTTT.

This clonotype showed up just a few times. CDR3 residues: CASSRPGQGGGSEAFF. The DNA of the CDR3 is TGTGCCAGCAGTCGCCCGGGACAGGGCGGAGGATCTGAAGCTTTCTTT. The chain is built from TRBV6-2 or TRBV6-3 and TRBJ1-1; 9 bases align to TRBD1. V shed 5 bases, J shed 6 bases, and the junction held 13 bases outside the gene matches. CDR1 is MNHEY, CDR2 SVGEGT, per germline. CDR3 length: 16 residues.

This clonotype was counted ten times or more. The V gene is TRBV28, the J gene TRBJ2-7; D may be TRBD2 (5 bases). The CDR3 is 14 amino acids. Germline CDR1 reads MDHEN; CDR2 reads SYDVKM. V was pared by 8 bases and J by 0 bases, with 14 bases between. In DNA, the CDR3 is TGTGCCAGCGCCGAGACGGGGATCTCCTACGAGCAGTACTTC. The encoded protein is CASAETGISYEQYF.

This clonotype appeared many times. The genes are TRBV10-2 and TRBJ2-5; D is uncertain. The CDR3 totals 12 residues. The V end was cut by 3 bases, the J end by 2 bases, with 4 bases between. Per the germline V gene, CDR1 is WSHSY and CDR2 is SAAADI. Here the CDR3 DNA reads TGCGCCAGCAGTGAACTACAAGAGACCCAGTACTTC. It is translated as CASSELQETQYF.

This clonotype was counted many times. For the CDR3, the DNA is TGTGCCAGCAGGCCGCGGGGCAACTCCTACAATGAGCAGTTCTTC. It codes for CASRPRGNSYNEQFF. The chain recombines TRBV12-3 or TRBV12-4 with TRBJ2-1; the D gene is possibly TRBD2 (6 bases). This CDR3 spans 15 amino acids. V was shortened by 6 bases and J by 0 bases, with 12 bases between the two germline ends.

The V and J genes are TRBV4-1 and TRBJ2-5, with unresolved D. Trimming removed 0 bases from V and 4 bases from J, with 15 bases in between. Germline-derived CDR1 and CDR2 are MGHRA and YSYEKL. The CDR3 consists of 16 residues. CDR3 amino acids: CASSQELLSGGETQYF. The CDR3, as DNA: TGCGCCAGCAGCCAAGAACTACTGTCCGGTGGAGAGACCCAGTACTTC.

In its sample, this clonotype was seen a few times. CDR3 loop: CASSLVALGGYEQYF. The CDR3 DNA reads TGTGCCAGCAGCTTAGTGGCGCTGGGGGGCTACGAGCAGTACTTC. J is TRBJ2-7 and V is TRBV7-2, with TRBD2 as a possible D gene (6 bases). CDR3 length: 15 residues. Trimming stripped 1 base from V and 3 bases from J, with 13 bases between. Germline CDR1 is SGHTA and CDR2 is FQGNSA.

Judged by abundance, this clonotype is medium-sized. The V gene is TRBV12-3 or TRBV12-4, the J gene TRBJ2-3; a weak D match, TRBD2 (5 bases). V was shortened by 2 bases and J by 3 bases, with 9 bases between the two germline ends. This CDR3 is built from 14 residues. The chain's CDR3 is CASSLPRRTDTQYF. The CDR3 nucleotides are TGTGCCAGCAGTTTACCCAGGAGGACAGATACGCAGTATTTT.

This clonotype was detected only a few times. The rearrangement joins TRBV21-1 to TRBJ2-3; the table gives TRBD1 as D, unverified against the DNA. TRBV21-1 is flagged as a pseudogene. The CDR3 spans 14 residues. CDR3 bases: TGTGCCAGCAGCAGACCGGACAGAGGGGATACGCAGTATTTT. It is translated as CASSRPDRGDTQYF.

This clonotype was observed a handful of times. The J gene is TRBJ1-5, the V gene TRBV29-1; TRBD1 is a possible D gene (5 bases). V lost 5 bases to trimming and J lost 5 bases, with 16 bases between them. The CDR3 runs 14 residues. Germline V gene data show CDR1 as SQVTM and CDR2 as ANQGSEA. The CDR3 here is CSVSTTGGDQPQHF. As DNA, the CDR3 is TGCAGCGTTAGCACAACGGGGGGAGATCAGCCCCAGCATTTT.

This clonotype showed up many times. The chain is built from TRBV20-1 and TRBJ2-2; the D gene could be TRBD1 or TRBD2 (6 bases each). Germline V gives CDR1 DFQATT, CDR2 SNEGSKA (reference sequence). The CDR3 runs 15 residues. The V and J ends lost 6 bases and 6 bases respectively, with 20 bases between them. The CDR3 reads CSAGVGGLAAGELFF. DNA of the CDR3: TGCAGTGCCGGGGTTGGGGGGCTGGCGGCCGGGGAGCTGTTTTTT.

The CDR3 nucleotides are TGTGCCAGCAGCCCGACCGGACAGGGTTTGGGAGATACGCAGTATTTT. Protein product: CASSPTGQGLGDTQYF. The chain combines TRBV7-2 with TRBJ2-3; TRBD1 matches at 8 bases. The CDR3 is 16 residues long. With V trimmed by 5 bases and J by 5 bases, 12 bases remained unmatched. Germline CDR1 SGHTA, CDR2 FQGNSA.

The chain has TRBV9 and TRBJ2-3, with D hard to call. Germline V gene data show CDR1 as SGDLS and CDR2 as YYNGEE. The CDR3 covers 14 residues. V was shortened by 0 bases and J by 6 bases, with 11 bases between the two germline ends. CDR3 DNA sequence: TGTGCCAGCAGCGTAGGGTCTATGGCGGATACGCAGTATTTT. This translates into CASSVGSMADTQYF.

This clonotype was detected ten times or more. The chain recombines TRBV5-5 with TRBJ1-2; D gene ambiguous. Per germline, CDR1 SGHKS and CDR2 YYEKEE (reference sequence). The CDR3 runs to 11 residues. The germline V and J ends were trimmed by 4 bases and 4 bases, with 5 bases remaining between them. As DNA, the CDR3 is TGTGCCAGCAGCACATCCTATGGCTACACCTTC. As protein: CASSTSYGYTF.

This chain links TRBV20-1 with TRBJ2-7; tentatively, D is TRBD1 (6 bases). Per germline, CDR1 DFQATT and CDR2 SNEGSKA (reference sequence). This CDR3 region has 13 residues. V lost 3 bases to trimming and J lost 4 bases, with 13 bases between them. CDR3 protein: CSASQQGWYEQYF. The CDR3 nucleotides are TGCAGTGCTAGTCAACAGGGTTGGTACGAGCAGTACTTC.

The chain uses TRBV9 and TRBJ1-4; 10 bases are shared with TRBD1. Germline lookup yields CDR1 SGDLS and CDR2 YYNGEE. V lost 3 bases to trimming and J lost 8 bases; unmatched junction nucleotides: 4. There are 14 residues in the CDR3. CDR3 in DNA: TGTGCCAGCAGCGGGGACAGGGGAGACGAAAAACTGTTTTTT. This codes for CASSGDRGDEKLFF.

This clonotype was observed a handful of times. J is TRBJ2-7 and V is TRBV27, with no clear D. V was pared by 6 bases and J by 3 bases, with 15 bases between. The germline CDR1 and CDR2 sequences are MNHEY and SMNVEV (reference sequence). The CDR3 sequence is 14 residues long. CDR3 coding DNA: TGTGCCAGCAGGATATCCGCCCGAAACTACGAGCAGTACTTC. It yields the protein CASRISARNYEQYF.

This clonotype showed up many times. The V and J genes are TRBV6-5 and TRBJ2-1; D ambiguous. The CDR3 totals 13 residues. V was cut by 4 bases and J by 7 bases, with 11 bases left in between. CDR1 is MNHEY and CDR2 is SVGAGI in the germline V gene. The CDR3 here is CASSFPLGNEQFF. CDR3 in DNA: TGTGCCAGCAGTTTTCCCTTGGGGAATGAGCAGTTCTTC.

This clonotype was found a few times. The rearrangement links TRBV27 to TRBJ2-7, with D tentatively TRBD1 or TRBD2 (5 bases each). Per the germline V gene, CDR1 is MNHEY and CDR2 is SMNVEV (reference sequence). The CDR3 sequence is 14 residues long. Trimming pared 2 bases from V and 2 bases from J, leaving 10 bases between. The CDR3 loop reads CASSLGGSTYEQYF. The CDR3 DNA sequence: TGTGCCAGCAGTTTAGGGGGTTCCACCTACGAGCAGTACTTC.

The chain is built from TRBV20-1 and TRBJ1-1; maybe TRBD1 (5 bases). V was cut by 5 bases and J by 1 base, with 8 bases left in between. Looked up from germline, CDR1 is DFQATT and CDR2 is SNEGSKA (reference sequence). The CDR3 loop spans 12 amino acids. The DNA for the CDR3 is TGCAGTGCTGGGGACCGGAACACTGAAGCTTTCTTT. Its translation is CSAGDRNTEAFF.

This clonotype showed up many times. The chain recombines TRBV4-2 with TRBJ2-7, with no clear D. The CDR3 has 14 residues. Trimming stripped 0 bases from V and 6 bases from J, with 12 bases between. CDR1 is LGHNA, CDR2 YNFKEQ, per germline. The CDR3 DNA is TGTGCCAGCAGCCAAGACTCCACTTTAAGCGAGCAGTACTTC. As protein: CASSQDSTLSEQYF.